These 4 T cell receptor beta chains came from one sample sequenced in a study of OX40 agonist ivuxolimab in advanced cancers. Sequenced by immunoSEQ multiplex PCR; TCRdb stores in-frame clones only, minus some. The sample carries about 110,000 clones, under 95% recorded once. This sample comprised CD4+ or CD8+ T cells sorted from blood, obtained in a trial of the OX40 agonist ivuxolimab. These receptor sequences come from an adult with an advanced solid tumor such as melanoma, head and neck, liver or kidney cancer.

The chain is built from TRBV5-1 and TRBJ2-1; 10 positions agree with TRBD1. V shed 0 bases and J 6 bases; nucleotides not matched to a gene: 12. Germline V gives CDR1 SGHRS, CDR2 YFSETQ. The CDR3 has 18 residues. CDR3 coding DNA: TGCGCCAGCAGCTTGGCCTTAGGGGGACAGGGGTGGGGCAATGAGCAGTTCTTC. This encodes CASSLALGGQGWGNEQFF. The full variable domain, its missing parts supplied by reference TRBV5-1 and TRBJ2-1, is KAGVTQTPRYLIKTRGQQVTLSCSPISGHRSVSWYQQTPGQGLQFLFEYFSETQRNKGNFPGRFSGRQFSNSRSEMNVSTLELGDSALYLCASSLALGGQGWGNEQFFGPGTRLTVL.

The rearrangement uses TRBV18 and TRBJ2-1; tentative D call: TRBD2 (6 bases). In germline, CDR1 is KGHSH, CDR2 LQKENI. The CDR3 is 14 amino acids. V was pared by 3 bases and J by 4 bases, with 10 bases between. The CDR3 nucleotides are TGTGCCAGCTCACCCGGGACTGGATACAATGAGCAGTTCTTC. Translation: CASSPGTGYNEQFF.

This clone has just one count. J is TRBJ2-4 and V is TRBV18; D unresolved. The V end was cut by 0 bases, the J end by 3 bases, with 12 bases between. Per germline, CDR1 KGHSH and CDR2 LQKENI. The CDR3 extends over 16 amino acids. CDR3 amino acids: CASSPPIERLKNIQYF. For the CDR3, the DNA is TGTGCCAGCTCACCACCTATTGAACGCCTCAAAAACATTCAGTACTTC.

The chain combines TRBV6-1 with TRBJ1-1, with no clear D. Trimming removed 2 bases from V and 1 base from J, with 5 bases in between. CDR1 and CDR2 from the germline V gene are MNHNS and SASEGT. The CDR3 is 13 residues long. The CDR3 region has the DNA TGTGCCAGCAGTGAACTGGGGAACACTGAAGCTTTCTTT. As protein: CASSELGNTEAFF.